The 32 T cell receptor beta chains given below trace back to one sample, sequenced in a study of a mutant IDH1 vaccine in newly diagnosed glioma (dated by TCRdb to 2020 to 2022). The sample's time point, from its label and the paper: week 35, safety follow-up. A 20-mer mutant IDH1 peptide at 300 micrograms in Montanide made up each vaccine dose, which was injected subcutaneously together with topical imiquimod. The receptor library was made with the immunoSEQ multiplex PCR assay. TCRdb re-hosts the immuneACCESS table, in-frame sequences only. Its copies lack some clones; in the studies checked, an unresolved V gene accounts for under half of them, and the cause for the rest is not known. This sample gives about 48,000 clones in total; roughly 84% of them show up just once. The top ten constitute 6.5% to 7.5% of the sample. Their target antigens are unknown. Sequencing used PBMCs, obtained from a glioma patient whose treatment included an IDH1 peptide vaccine. These receptors all stem from a man aged 35-49 years with glioma.

V is TRBV5-4 and J is TRBJ2-7; possibly TRBD1 for D (6 bases). Looked up from germline, CDR1 is SGHNT and CDR2 is YYREEE (reference sequence). Trimming pared 1 base from V and 2 bases from J, leaving 13 bases between. The CDR3 totals 15 residues. CDR3 loop: CASSLSGDMAYEQYF. The CDR3 DNA sequence: TGTGCCAGCAGCTTGTCAGGGGATATGGCCTACGAGCAGTACTTC.

In this sample, this clone turned up a few times. The chain recombines TRBV5-1 with TRBJ1-5; no reliable D call. The ends were cut back, 0 bases at V and 7 bases at J, with 8 bases in the middle. CDR1 is SGHRS, CDR2 YFSETQ, per germline. This CDR3 region has 13 residues. CDR3 bases: TGCGCCAGCAGCTTGGGTTTGGCGCAGCCCCAGCATTTT. This gives the protein CASSLGLAQPQHF.

The V call is TRBV4-1, the J call TRBJ2-5; 14 positions match TRBD2. The length of the CDR3 is 16 residues. The germline gives CDR1 MGHRA, CDR2 YSYEKL. Germline trimming cut 1 base from V and 3 bases from J; bases unmatched to any gene: 1. CDR3 nucleotide sequence: TGCGCCAGCAGCCAAGGACTAGCGGGGGGGGAAGAGACCCAGTACTTC. Its translation: CASSQGLAGGEETQYF.

This sequence joins TRBV5-6 and TRBJ1-1, with 9 nucleotides matching TRBD1. Germline lookup yields CDR1 SGHDT and CDR2 YYEEEE. CDR3 length equals 14 residues. The J segment lost 6 bases and the V segment lost 5 bases, leaving 8 bases of the junction unmatched. The CDR3 DNA is TGTGCCAGCAGACAGGGACAGGGTGATGCTGAAGCTTTCTTT. Protein product: CASRQGQGDAEAFF.

The chain joins TRBV7-2 to TRBJ2-7, with a weak D call TRBD2 (6 bases). This CDR3 has 14 amino acids. V gave up 0 bases and J gave up 2 bases, with 8 bases separating them. Germline CDR1 and CDR2: SGHTA and FQGNSA. The CDR3 bases are TGTGCCAGCAGCTTAGCCCCGGGGGCCTACGAGCAGTACTTC. The encoded protein is CASSLAPGAYEQYF.

This clone has more than one count but fewer than ten. This chain uses TRBV30 with TRBJ1-1; weak D call: TRBD1 (6 bases). Trimming took 3 bases from V and 1 from J, leaving 15 bases between them. This CDR3 has 15 residues. Germline V gene lookup returns CDR1 GTSNPN and CDR2 SVGIG (reference sequence). The CDR3 loop reads CAWRPTTGRNTEAFF. CDR3 nucleotides: TGTGCCTGGAGGCCCACCACAGGGAGGAACACTGAAGCTTTCTTT. Using reference TRBV30 and TRBJ1-1 for the parts outside the CDR3, the full variable domain is SQTIHQWPATLVQPVGSPLSLECTVEGTSNPNLYWYRQAAGRGLQLLFYSVGIGQISSEVPQNLSASRPQDRQFILSSKKLLLSDSGFYLCAWRPTTGRNTEAFFGQGTRLTVV.

The genes are TRBV29-1 and TRBJ2-3; 13 bases are shared with TRBD2. CDR1 and CDR2 (germline): SQVTM, ANQGSEA. Germline trimming cut 3 bases from V and 6 bases from J; bases unmatched to any gene: 3. The CDR3 has 14 amino acids. Here the CDR3 reads CSVEGLAGLDTQYF. Here the CDR3 DNA reads TGCAGCGTTGAGGGACTAGCGGGGTTGGATACGCAGTATTTT.

This clone came up a few times. This rearrangement joins TRBV14 to TRBJ1-1; D might be TRBD1 (6 bases). This CDR3 comprises 13 residues. CDR1 is SGHDN and CDR2 is FVKESK in the germline V gene. The V and J ends lost 3 bases and 8 bases respectively, with 13 bases between them. The CDR3 loop reads CASSQAQGSEAFF. For the CDR3, the DNA is TGTGCCAGCAGCCAGGCCCAGGGGTCCGAAGCTTTCTTT.

This chain joins TRBV27 and TRBJ1-1; TRBD1 matches at 7 bases. The CDR3 has 15 amino acids. The junction had 9 bases not matched to a gene; V was cut back by 7 bases and J by 1 base. Germline values: CDR1 MNHEY, CDR2 SMNVEV (reference sequence). Here the CDR3 DNA reads TGTGCCAGCAACCCAAACAGGGGTCGGAACACTGAAGCTTTCTTT. Its translation is CASNPNRGRNTEAFF.

The count of this clone is one. CDR3 DNA: TGTGCCAGCAGTGAGGCAGGGGTGAACACTGAAGCTTTCTTT. It translates to CASSEAGVNTEAFF. The chain joins TRBV25-1 to TRBJ1-1, with TRBD1 as a possible D gene (6 bases). Germline V CDR1 and CDR2: MGHDK, SYGVNS. Trimming left V 3 bases short and J 0 bases short, with 8 bases between. The CDR3 consists of 14 residues.

Concerning this clone itself: The junction shows a germline mismatch at one end, possibly a read error. The rearrangement links TRBV7-7 to TRBJ2-3; TRBD1 matches 9 bases. CDR1 SSHAT and CDR2 FNYEAQ come from the germline V gene (reference sequence). This CDR3 spans 16 amino acids. CDR3 coding DNA: TGTGCTAGCAGCCACGGGACAGGGAGGTTAACAGATACGCAGTATTTT. Translation gives CASSHGTGRLTDTQYF.

The genes are TRBV10-3 and TRBJ2-5; 7 bases are shared with TRBD1. The V gene's germline CDR1 is ENHRY and CDR2 SYGVKD. V gave up 6 bases and J gave up 0 bases; unmatched junction bases: 7. CDR3 length equals 15 residues. CDR3 protein: CAISDRELNQETQYF. The CDR3 DNA reads as TGTGCCATCAGCGACAGGGAGCTAAACCAAGAGACCCAGTACTTC.

V is TRBV5-4 and J is TRBJ1-4; D not certain. The V end was cut by 0 bases, the J end by 2 bases, with 2 bases between. CDR1 SGHNT and CDR2 YYREEE come from the germline V gene (reference sequence). This CDR3 contains 13 residues. For the CDR3, the DNA is TGTGCCAGCAGCTTGGACACTAATGAAAAACTGTTTTTT. It codes for CASSLDTNEKLFF.

This clone appeared once. V gene TRBV19 combines with J gene TRBJ1-2, with 9 bases lining up with TRBD1. The CDR3 consists of 15 residues. J gave up 2 bases and V 5 bases, and 6 bases lay outside the gene matches. The germline V gene encodes CDR1 LNHDA and CDR2 SQIVND (reference sequence). The CDR3 reads CASSPGQGNNYGYTF. CDR3 DNA sequence: TGTGCCAGTAGTCCCGGACAGGGGAACAACTATGGCTACACCTTC. Combining the CDR3 with reference TRBV19 and TRBJ1-2 gives the whole variable domain DGGITQSPKYLFRKEGQNVTLSCEQNLNHDAMYWYRQDPGQGLRLIYYSQIVNDFQKGDIAEGYSVSREKKESFPLTVTSAQKNPTAFYLCASSPGQGNNYGYTFGSGTRLTVV.

The gene calls are TRBV6-1 and TRBJ1-1; 8 bases are shared with TRBD1. Germline lookup yields CDR1 MNHNS and CDR2 SASEGT. V shed 7 bases and J 0 bases; nucleotides not matched to a gene: 7. This CDR3 is 15 amino acids long. The CDR3 DNA sequence: TGTGCCAGCACCGACAGGGGCTTGATGAACACTGAAGCTTTCTTT. This sequence encodes CASTDRGLMNTEAFF.

V is TRBV18 and J is TRBJ1-6; no definite D call. The CDR3 contains 16 residues. V was cut by 3 bases and J by 6 bases, with 15 bases left in between. CDR1 is KGHSH and CDR2 is LQKENI in the germline V gene. The CDR3 DNA is TGTGCCAGCTCACCGTCGCAGTCAGGCGGTAATTCACCCCTCCACTTT. Translation: CASSPSQSGGNSPLHF. Drawing the rest from reference TRBV18 and TRBJ1-6, the complete variable domain is NAGVMQNPRHLVRRRGQEARLRCSPMKGHSHVYWYRQLPEEGLKFMVYLQKENIIDESGMPKERFSAEFPKEGPSILRIQQVVRGDSAAYFCASSPSQSGGNSPLHFGNGTRLTVT.

This clone came up a few times. This chain uses TRBV19 with TRBJ1-2, with unresolved D. The CDR3 is 15 amino acids. Germline V gene sequence: CDR1 LNHDA, CDR2 SQIVND (reference sequence). V gave up 3 bases and J gave up 5 bases, with 16 bases separating them. CDR3 nucleotides: TGTGCCAGTAGTATGGGATCCTGGGTGGGATATGGCTACACCTTC. This sequence encodes CASSMGSWVGYGYTF.

This clone was detected only a few times. The chain is built from TRBV18 and TRBJ1-4; 10 nucleotides align to TRBD1. The J segment lost 6 bases and the V segment lost 6 bases, leaving 1 base of the junction unmatched. The CDR3 totals 13 residues. Germline V gene data show CDR1 as KGHSH and CDR2 as LQKENI. The CDR3 loop is CASSGTGDEKLFF. In DNA form, the CDR3 reads TGTGCCAGCTCCGGGACAGGGGATGAAAAACTGTTTTTT.

V is TRBV6-1 and J is TRBJ1-1; TRBD1 matches 7 bases. Unmatched junction bases numbered 9, after V lost 8 bases and J lost 0 bases. CDR3 length: 15 residues. Germline lookup yields CDR1 MNHNS and CDR2 SASEGT. The DNA for the CDR3 is TGTGCCAGCCGACTGCACAGGGGAATGAACACTGAAGCTTTCTTT. Its translation: CASRLHRGMNTEAFF.

The V and J genes are TRBV29-1 and TRBJ2-7; 8 bases match TRBD1. V dropped 7 bases and J dropped 3; count of bases not matched to a gene: 11. The germline V gene has CDR1 SQVTM and CDR2 ANQGSEA. The CDR3 contains 14 residues. CDR3 sequence (DNA): TGCAGCGCTTCTCCAGGGGGCTCCTTCTACGAGCAGTACTTC. It translates to CSASPGGSFYEQYF.

This chain joins TRBV15 and TRBJ2-7; D may be TRBD2 (5 bases). V was trimmed by 1 base and J by 9 bases, leaving 10 bases between them. CDR1 and CDR2 (germline): LNHNV, YYDKDF (reference sequence). This CDR3 is 12 amino acids long. CDR3: CATSRVDSGQYF. The CDR3 coding sequence is TGTGCCACCAGCAGAGTGGACTCCGGGCAGTACTTC.

The chain uses TRBV19 and TRBJ1-5; TRBD1 is a possible D gene (5 bases). The V gene's germline CDR1 is LNHDA and CDR2 SQIVND (reference sequence). The CDR3 runs 14 residues. Trimming stripped 1 base from V and 7 bases from J, with 11 bases between. The CDR3 nucleotides are TGTGCCAGTAGTATAGTCACGGGGACCCAGCCCCAGCATTTT. Encoded protein: CASSIVTGTQPQHF.

The rearrangement links TRBV19 to TRBJ1-5, with TRBD1 identical over 7 bases. The CDR3 has 15 residues. The J segment lost 1 base and the V segment lost 5 bases, leaving 5 bases of the junction unmatched. Germline loops: CDR1 LNHDA, CDR2 SQIVND (reference sequence). The CDR3 bases are TGTGCCAGTAGTGCCTACAGGGGAAGCAATCAGCCCCAGCATTTT. Translation gives CASSAYRGSNQPQHF.

This chain uses TRBV30 with TRBJ2-5; no definite D call. Trimming left V 2 bases short and J 5 bases short, with 18 bases between. Germline V gives CDR1 GTSNPN, CDR2 SVGIG (reference sequence). The CDR3 totals 15 residues. DNA of the CDR3: TGTGCCTGGAGTCGGGTCTTTCCTTTTCGGGAGACCCAGTACTTC. Protein sequence: CAWSRVFPFRETQYF.

This clone was observed once. This rearrangement joins TRBV5-1 to TRBJ2-3; 8 positions match TRBD2. V shed 4 bases, J shed 2 bases, and the junction held 6 bases outside the gene matches. Looked up from germline, CDR1 is SGHRS and CDR2 is YFSETQ. CDR3 length: 15 residues. CDR3: CASSPSSGVTDTQYF. Written as DNA, the CDR3 is TGCGCCAGCAGCCCGAGTAGCGGGGTCACAGATACGCAGTATTTT. Complete variable domain (other parts from reference TRBV5-1 and TRBJ2-3): KAGVTQTPRYLIKTRGQQVTLSCSPISGHRSVSWYQQTPGQGLQFLFEYFSETQRNKGNFPGRFSGRQFSNSRSEMNVSTLELGDSALYLCASSPSSGVTDTQYFGPGTRLTVL.

The rearrangement uses TRBV5-8 and TRBJ1-5; maybe TRBD1 (6 bases). Germline V gene sequence: CDR1 SGHTS, CDR2 YDEGEE. The V gene lost 4 bases and the J gene lost 5 bases, with 19 bases spanning the gap. This CDR3 is 16 amino acids long. The CDR3 DNA sequence: TGTGCCAGCAGCCAGGGACACCGGGTCGATTATCAGCCCCAGCATTTT. Translating it yields CASSQGHRVDYQPQHF.

The chain joins TRBV7-6 to TRBJ2-1; 10 bases map to TRBD1. The CDR3 runs to 15 residues. CDR1 and CDR2 (germline): SGHVS, FNYEAQ. V shed 2 bases and J 3 bases; nucleotides not matched to a gene: 1. CDR3 region: CASSLRTGGYNEQFF. The CDR3 DNA is TGTGCCAGCAGCTTAAGGACAGGGGGCTACAATGAGCAGTTCTTC.

The gene calls are TRBV10-3 and TRBJ2-1; the D gene is possibly TRBD2 (5 bases). Germline V CDR1 and CDR2: ENHRY, SYGVKD. Trimming took off 2 bases at V and 9 bases at J, with 11 bases between the two ends. The CDR3 has 13 amino acids. The CDR3 sequence is CAISERSEGEQFF. Written as DNA, the CDR3 is TGTGCCATCAGTGAGCGTAGCGAGGGTGAGCAGTTCTTC.

This clone came up a few times. Here the CDR3 reads CAIAQRGTGLRGYTF. The CDR3, as DNA: TGTGCCATAGCCCAGAGAGGGACAGGGCTTCGGGGCTACACCTTC. The chain employs TRBV5-4 and TRBJ1-2; 9 bases map to TRBD1. CDR3 length equals 15 residues. V gave up 9 bases and J gave up 8 bases; unmatched junction bases: 17. Germline V gene data show CDR1 as SGHNT and CDR2 as YYREEE (reference sequence).

CDR3 protein: CASSFRQALGYTF. Written as DNA, the CDR3 is TGTGCCAGCAGTTTTCGACAGGCTCTTGGCTACACCTTC. The V gene is TRBV6-6, the J gene TRBJ1-2, with a tentative D call TRBD1 (6 bases). The CDR3 is 13 amino acids. Germline CDR1 is MNHNY and CDR2 is SVGAGI (reference sequence). V shed 4 bases and J shed 7 bases, with 13 bases lying between them.

In its sample, this clone was seen a few times. The chain joins TRBV5-6 to TRBJ2-1, with TRBD2 matching 10 bases. The CDR3 has 15 residues. The germline V gene encodes CDR1 SGHDT and CDR2 YYEEEE. The V segment lost 0 bases and the J segment 9 bases; nucleotides outside the gene matches: 6. The CDR3 nucleotides are TGTGCCAGCAGCTTGGTGAGCGGGGGGGCGGGTGAGCAGTTCTTC. The encoded protein is CASSLVSGGAGEQFF.

J is TRBJ2-7 and V is TRBV9; unclear D gene. The germline V and J ends were trimmed by 3 bases and 3 bases, with 10 bases remaining between them. The germline V gene has CDR1 SGDLS and CDR2 YYNGEE. The CDR3 length is 13 residues. The CDR3, as DNA: TGTGCCAGCAGCGCTCCCCCCCTCTACGAGCAGTACTTC. Its protein is CASSAPPLYEQYF.